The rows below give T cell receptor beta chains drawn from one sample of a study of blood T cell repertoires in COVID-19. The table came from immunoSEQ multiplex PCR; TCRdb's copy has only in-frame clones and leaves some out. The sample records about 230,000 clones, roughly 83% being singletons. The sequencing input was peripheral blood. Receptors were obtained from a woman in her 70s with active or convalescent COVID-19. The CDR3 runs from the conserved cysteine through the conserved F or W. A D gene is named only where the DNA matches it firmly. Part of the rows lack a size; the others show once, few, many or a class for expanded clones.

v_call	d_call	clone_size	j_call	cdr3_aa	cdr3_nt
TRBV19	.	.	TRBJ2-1	CASSPHLGGRGQFF	TGTGCCAGTAGTCCACATTTGGGGGGGCGAGGGCAGTTCTTC
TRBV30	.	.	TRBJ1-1	CAWTGEIVDTEAFF	TGTGCCTGGACAGGGGAGATAGTGGACACTGAAGCTTTCTTT
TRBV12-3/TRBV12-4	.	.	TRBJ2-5	CASSLSQETQYF	TGTGCCAGCAGTTTGAGCCAAGAGACCCAGTACTTC
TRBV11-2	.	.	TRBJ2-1	CASSLGWENEQFF	TGTGCCAGCAGCTTAGGTTGGGAGAATGAGCAGTTCTTC
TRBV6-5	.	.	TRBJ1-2	CASSPPDNSNYGYTF	TGTGCCAGCAGTCCCCCTGACAATTCTAACTATGGCTACACCTTC
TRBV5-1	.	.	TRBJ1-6	CASSLEGQGHSPLHF	TGCGCCAGCAGCTTGGAGGGTCAGGGGCATTCACCCCTCCACTTT
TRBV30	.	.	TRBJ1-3	CAWSVTGGNTIYF	TGTGCCTGGAGTGTCACGGGTGGAAACACCATATATTTT
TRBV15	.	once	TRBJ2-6	CATSIVGSSGANVLTF	TGTGCCACCAGCATCGTCGGTAGCTCTGGGGCCAACGTCCTGACTTTC
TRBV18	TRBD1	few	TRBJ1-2	CASSRTGGYGYTF	TGTGCCAGCTCACGGACAGGAGGATATGGCTACACCTTC
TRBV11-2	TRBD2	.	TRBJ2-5	CASSPGLAGVRGETQYF	TGTGCCAGCAGCCCAGGACTAGCGGGAGTGAGAGGAGAGACCCAGTACTTC
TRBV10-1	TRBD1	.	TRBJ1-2	CASINRGRGLGYTF	TGCGCCAGCATCAATCGGGGCAGGGGGCTTGGCTACACCTTC
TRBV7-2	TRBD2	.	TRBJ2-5	CASSLGSGVGGETQYF	TGTGCCAGCAGCTTAGGTAGCGGGGTGGGGGGAGAGACCCAGTACTTC
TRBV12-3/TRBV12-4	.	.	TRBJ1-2	CASSFRRNYGYTF	TGTGCCAGCAGTTTTCGCAGAAACTATGGCTACACCTTC
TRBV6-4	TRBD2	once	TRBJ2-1	CASRPRLASEQFF	TGTGCCAGCAGACCTCGACTAGCGAGTGAGCAGTTCTTC
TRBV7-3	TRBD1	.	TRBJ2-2	CASSHPGGEAGELFF	TGTGCCAGCAGCCACCCAGGGGGCGAGGCCGGGGAGCTGTTTTTT
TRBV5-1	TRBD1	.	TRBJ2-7	CASSLAGQGSHEQYF	TGCGCCAGCAGCTTGGCGGGACAGGGCTCCCACGAGCAGTACTTC
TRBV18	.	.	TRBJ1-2	CASSPRGFGYTF	TGTGCCAGCTCACCGAGGGGGTTTGGCTACACCTTC
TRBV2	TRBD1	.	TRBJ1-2	CASSRGTVPSSYTF	TGTGCCAGCAGTAGGGGGACAGTTCCTTCAAGCTACACCTTC
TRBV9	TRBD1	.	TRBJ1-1	CASSTGTAVTEAFF	TGTGCCAGCAGCACGGGGACAGCGGTCACTGAAGCTTTCTTT
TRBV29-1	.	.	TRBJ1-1	CSVNRNTEAFF	TGCAGCGTTAACAGGAACACTGAAGCTTTCTTT
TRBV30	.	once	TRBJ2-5	CAWNKGGWETQYF	TGTGCCTGGAATAAAGGAGGATGGGAGACCCAGTACTTC
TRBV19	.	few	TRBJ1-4	CASSIRAGYEKLFF	TGTGCCAGTAGTATCAGGGCTGGGTATGAAAAACTGTTTTTT
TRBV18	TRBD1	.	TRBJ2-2	CASSPKRDSINTGELFF	TGTGCCAGCTCACCTAAAAGGGACAGCATAAACACCGGGGAGCTGTTTTTT
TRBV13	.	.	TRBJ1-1	CASSPWKNRSGTEAFF	TGTGCCAGCAGCCCCTGGAAGAATCGGAGCGGCACTGAAGCTTTCTTT
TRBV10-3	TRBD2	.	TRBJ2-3	CASSGTSPSTDTQYF	TGTGCCAGCTCCGGGACTAGCCCTAGCACAGATACGCAGTATTTT
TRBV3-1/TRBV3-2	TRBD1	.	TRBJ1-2	CASSPRDSYYGYTF	TGTGCCAGCAGCCCCCGGGACAGCTATTATGGCTACACCTTC
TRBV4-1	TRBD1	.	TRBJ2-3	CASSQDQGAWDTQYF	TGCGCCAGCAGCCAAGATCAGGGGGCCTGGGATACGCAGTATTTT
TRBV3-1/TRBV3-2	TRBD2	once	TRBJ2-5	CASSPGLAGMRETQYF	TGTGCCAGCAGCCCCGGACTAGCGGGAATGAGGGAGACCCAGTACTTC
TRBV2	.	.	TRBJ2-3	CASSEAASTDTQYF	TGTGCCAGCAGTGAGGCGGCTAGCACAGATACGCAGTATTTT
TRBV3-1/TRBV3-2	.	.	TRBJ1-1	CASSPSWRGNTEAFF	TGTGCCAGCAGTCCATCCTGGCGGGGGAACACTGAAGCTTTCTTT
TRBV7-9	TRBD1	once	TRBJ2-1	CASSPRQGARDNEQFF	TGTGCCAGCAGCCCGCGACAGGGCGCGAGGGACAATGAGCAGTTCTTC